The rows below give T cell receptor beta chains drawn from one sample of a study of blood T cell repertoires in COVID-19. TCRdb's copy holds only in-frame clones and misses some; the assay was immunoSEQ multiplex PCR. The sample holds more than 95,000 clones, more than 80% seen once. Material for sequencing was peripheral blood. These receptors all stem from a woman of 80 years or more with COVID-19, enrolled during active disease. CDR3s include the opening cysteine and the closing phenylalanine or tryptophan. The order of the fields is V gene, clone size, CDR3 protein. Where a row states a size, it is once, few, many or the class of an expanded clone; other rows omit it.

>TRBV15|once
CATSRWDSMNTEAFF
>TRBV6-6|NA
CASSYSRLKGNEQFF
>TRBV3-1/TRBV3-2|NA
CASSQERGHEQFF
>TRBV6-2/TRBV6-3|NA
CASRPSGSAYEQYF
>TRBV7-9|few
CASGVAGYGYTF
>TRBV7-3|NA
CASSPGWSGETKTQYF
>TRBV19|NA
CASSPRASYEQYF
>TRBV18|NA
CASSLDGQGTDTQYF
>TRBV7-2|NA
CASSPPNLWGRTETQYF
>TRBV19|NA
CASGMQGVLDEQYF
>TRBV28|NA
CASSWTGNQPQHF
>TRBV10-3|NA
CAISDAGAADTQYF
>TRBV11-3|NA
CASSQGQGGSYEQYF
>TRBV5-5|NA
CASSFRGQGYYEQYF
>TRBV28|once
CASSLRGRNQPQHF
>TRBV29-1|NA
CSVGHPEAFF
>TRBV19|NA
CASSYYRDTQYF
>TRBV6-5|NA
CASSRGSGNTIYF
>TRBV4-3|NA
CASSPKLFGGDIPNYGYTF
>TRBV5-1|few
CASSTSSWGNTEAFF
>TRBV3-1/TRBV3-2|NA
CASSQGTGTGELFF
>TRBV5-4|NA
CASSTTGAQLGAFF
>TRBV29-1|few
CSVNTPNRGGAGELFF
>TRBV19|few
CASSSSGTGDDGYTF
>TRBV28|NA
CASSTDRIRTEAFF
>TRBV18|NA
CASSTKGGTSREQYF
>TRBV6-2/TRBV6-3|once
CASSRNTVQPQHF
>TRBV28|NA
CASTTSGGTDTQYF
>TRBV24-1|NA
CATSDSGITDTQYF
>TRBV5-4|once
CASSFLRQDRANIQYF
>TRBV7-8|NA
CASSFSSGGSPNEQYF
>TRBV19|NA
CASSFDTQETQYF